This is a list of T cell receptor beta chains from one sample in a study of cytomegalovirus exposure and HLA in healthy donors. Produced via immunoSEQ multiplex PCR; TCRdb's table is partial and in-frame only. Of 250,000 or so clones detected, around 90% appear once; the ten largest clones hold less than 0.4%. Sequenced input: PBMCs. The receptors stem from a woman in her late teens or twenties in good health and CMV-seronegative. Each CDR3 is given with its conserved first and last residue. The order of the fields is J gene, V gene, clone size, D gene, CDR3 DNA, CDR3 protein. The D gene is left open where the match is weak. Expanded clones get a size class; other rows say once, few or many, or leave the size out.

J: TRBJ1-1
V: TRBV6-1
size: .
D: TRBD1
DNA: TGTGCCAGCAGTGGAGAACAGGGGGCGCGGGACACTGAAGCTTTCTTT
CDR3: CASSGEQGARDTEAFF

J: TRBJ1-1
V: TRBV28
size: .
D: TRBD1
DNA: TGTGCCAGCAGCCGGGACAGAGTGAACACTGAAGCTTTCTTT
CDR3: CASSRDRVNTEAFF

J: TRBJ2-2
V: TRBV28
size: .
D: .
DNA: TGTGCCAGCAGACTTCCGGGACTTGACACCGGGGAGCTGTTTTTT
CDR3: CASRLPGLDTGELFF

J: TRBJ2-5
V: TRBV2
size: .
D: TRBD2
DNA: TGTGCCAGCGAAAGCGGGAGCACAATTCAAGAGACCCAGTACTTC
CDR3: CASESGSTIQETQYF

J: TRBJ1-6
V: TRBV4-1
size: .
D: TRBD1
DNA: TGCGCCAGCAGCCAGGGACAGTTCAATAATTCACCCCTCCACTTT
CDR3: CASSQGQFNNSPLHF

J: TRBJ2-7
V: TRBV6-5
size: .
D: .
DNA: TGTGCCAGCCGAAAGCTGTACGAGCAGTACTTC
CDR3: CASRKLYEQYF

J: TRBJ1-5
V: TRBV30
size: .
D: .
DNA: TGTGCCTGGAGTGGCCGAGATCGGACAGTACTTAATAGCAATCAGCCCCAGCATTTT
CDR3: CAWSGRDRTVLNSNQPQHF

J: TRBJ1-2
V: TRBV28
size: .
D: .
DNA: TGTGCCACCAGGGGAGTAGGGAACTATGGCTACACCTTC
CDR3: CATRGVGNYGYTF

J: TRBJ2-5
V: TRBV5-4
size: .
D: .
DNA: TGTGCCAGCAGCTCCACCGAGGGGGTGAGGGAGACCCAGTACTTC
CDR3: CASSSTEGVRETQYF

J: TRBJ1-5
V: TRBV5-6
size: .
D: .
DNA: TGTGCCAGCAGCTTGGGGGGGGAGCCCCAGCATTTT
CDR3: CASSLGGEPQHF

J: TRBJ1-1
V: TRBV9
size: .
D: .
DNA: TGTGCCAGCAGCGGGGTATCGGGCGGACATGAAGCTTTCTTT
CDR3: CASSGVSGGHEAFF

J: TRBJ2-3
V: TRBV4-1
size: once
D: .
DNA: TGCGCCAGCAGCCAAACCCCTGTGGGGGCCATCGCAGATACGCAGTATTTT
CDR3: CASSQTPVGAIADTQYF

J: TRBJ1-1
V: TRBV4-1
size: .
D: TRBD1
DNA: TGCGCCAGCAGCCAAAAGGGACAGCTGAACACTGAAGCTTTCTTT
CDR3: CASSQKGQLNTEAFF

J: TRBJ2-3
V: TRBV5-1
size: .
D: TRBD1
DNA: TGCGCCAGCAGCTCTGGGACAGCTAGCACAGATACGCAGTATTTT
CDR3: CASSSGTASTDTQYF

J: TRBJ1-1
V: TRBV2
size: .
D: .
DNA: TGTGCCAGCAGTTCGTGGGGAGACCGAGACAACACTGAAGCTTTCTTT
CDR3: CASSSWGDRDNTEAFF

J: TRBJ2-1
V: TRBV27
size: .
D: TRBD1
DNA: TGTGCCAGCAACCCGACAGGGTCCTACAATGAGCAGTTCTTC
CDR3: CASNPTGSYNEQFF

J: TRBJ2-7
V: TRBV6-5
size: .
D: .
DNA: TGTGCCAGCAGTTACTCGCCTTTGAGGGGGGGAGAGCAGTACTTC
CDR3: CASSYSPLRGGEQYF

J: TRBJ1-2
V: TRBV6-5
size: .
D: .
DNA: TGTGCCAGCAGTTACTCTGAGTGGAGCTATGGCTACACCTTC
CDR3: CASSYSEWSYGYTF

J: TRBJ2-3
V: TRBV6-1
size: .
D: .
DNA: TGTGCCAGCAGTGAGATAGGCATTAGCGCTAGCACAGATACGCAGTATTTT
CDR3: CASSEIGISASTDTQYF

J: TRBJ2-2
V: TRBV27
size: .
D: .
DNA: TGTGCCAGCAGGACAGGTTACGGGGAGCTGTTTTTT
CDR3: CASRTGYGELFF

J: TRBJ1-6
V: TRBV5-1
size: .
D: .
DNA: TGCGCCAGCAGCCAGAGGGAGGGCAGCTCCTATAATTCACCCCTCCACTTT
CDR3: CASSQREGSSYNSPLHF

J: TRBJ2-4
V: TRBV4-1
size: .
D: .
DNA: TGCGCCAGCAGCCGAAGGGGACAGCCGGGGGACGGGGACATTCAGTACTTC
CDR3: CASSRRGQPGDGDIQYF

J: TRBJ2-3
V: TRBV27
size: .
D: .
DNA: TGTGCCAGCAGTCCCGAGACTAGTTGGGCCACAGATACGCAGTATTTT
CDR3: CASSPETSWATDTQYF

J: TRBJ2-3
V: TRBV5-1
size: .
D: TRBD2
DNA: TGCGCCAGCAGCCCCCGAGGAAGGGGCATAAGCGGGGGCCGGGGCACAGATACGCAGTATTTT
CDR3: CASSPRGRGISGGRGTDTQYF

J: TRBJ2-1
V: TRBV4-1
size: .
D: TRBD2
DNA: TGCGCCAGCAGGCTTAGCGGGGGAAGCTCCTACAATGAGCAGTTCTTC
CDR3: CASRLSGGSSYNEQFF

J: TRBJ1-1
V: TRBV9
size: .
D: TRBD1
DNA: TGTGCCAGCAGCCAAGGACAGGGGATGAACACTGAAGCTTTCTTT
CDR3: CASSQGQGMNTEAFF

J: TRBJ1-5
V: TRBV11-2
size: .
D: TRBD1
DNA: TGTGCCAGCAGCTTAGTATCTTCCGGGACAGGGGGCAATCAGCCCCAGCATTTT
CDR3: CASSLVSSGTGGNQPQHF

J: TRBJ1-5
V: TRBV9
size: .
D: .
DNA: TGTGCCAGCAGCCCCCATTCCGGTCAGCCCCAGCATTTT
CDR3: CASSPHSGQPQHF

J: TRBJ1-6
V: TRBV9
size: .
D: TRBD1
DNA: TGTGCCAGCAGCGGAGATACAGGGGGCTCCTATAATTCACCCCTCCACTTT
CDR3: CASSGDTGGSYNSPLHF

J: TRBJ2-7
V: TRBV6-5
size: .
D: TRBD2
DNA: TGTGCCATTTTTAGCGGGTTTTCCCACGAGCAGTACTTC
CDR3: CAIFSGFSHEQYF

J: TRBJ2-1
V: TRBV5-1
size: .
D: .
DNA: TGCGCCAGCAGCTTACTACTCTCCTACAATGAGCAGTTCTTC
CDR3: CASSLLLSYNEQFF

J: TRBJ2-7
V: TRBV28
size: .
D: TRBD1
DNA: TGTGCCAGCAAGAGGACAGGGCCCGACGAGCAGTACTTC
CDR3: CASKRTGPDEQYF

J: TRBJ1-3
V: TRBV2
size: .
D: .
DNA: TGTGCCAGCAGTGGGGGTGGACAGGGAAACACCATATATTTT
CDR3: CASSGGGQGNTIYF

J: TRBJ2-3
V: TRBV4-3
size: few
D: .
DNA: TGCGCCAGCAGCCAAATGACGGGAATCCCCATCGTCGATACGCAGTATTTT
CDR3: CASSQMTGIPIVDTQYF

J: TRBJ2-3
V: TRBV9
size: .
D: TRBD2
DNA: TGTGCCAGCAGCCCGGGACTAGCGGGGGGATCCCAGTATTTT
CDR3: CASSPGLAGGSQYF

J: TRBJ1-2
V: TRBV2
size: .
D: .
DNA: TGTGCCAGCAGTGAATCGTTTATCTATGGCTACACCTTC
CDR3: CASSESFIYGYTF

J: TRBJ1-1
V: TRBV19
size: .
D: .
DNA: TGTGCCAGTAGTCTGACAGGAGTAAACACTGAAGCTTTCTTT
CDR3: CASSLTGVNTEAFF